This T cell receptor beta chain is drawn from a study of blood T cells in healthy people across ages. Study details: Template switching picked up about one barcoded beta molecule for each two T cells. Regarding the study as a whole: Estimates drawn from one million T cells were deemed to understate diversity. With donor CMV status unknown, expanded clonotype changes were possibly confounded.

The second PCR ran about 6 to 12 cycles with a sample-barcoded 5' primer and J-beta primers. Every sample gave at least 2.5 million paired-end reads containing CDR3. A single record per CDR3 protein comes from TCRdb applying MiXCR to the 5' RACE reads. The table has approximately 1,000,000 distinct CDR3 sequences, 30% to 40% seen once. V lost 3 bases, J lost 1 base, and 12 bases lay in between. This CDR3 comprises 15 residues. Germline V gene sequence: CDR1 LGHNT, CDR2 FRNRAP. This clonotype was counted only a few times. As yet, its antigen is unknown. Sequenced material: blood. This clonotype was obtained from a man aged 18 to 29 in good health. The V call is TRBV12-5, the J call TRBJ2-5, with D maybe TRBD2 (6 bases). The CDR3 reads CASGFGGRAQETQYF. The CDR3 nucleotides are TGTGCTAGTGGTTTCGGAGGGCGGGCCCAAGAGACCCAGTACTTC.